The clone carrying this TCR beta chain was seen many times. Its antigen remains unidentified. The sample contains more than one DNA sequence encoding this CDR3. V was shortened by 5 bases and J by 1 base, with 12 bases between the two germline ends. From germline, CDR1 is LNHDA and CDR2 SQIVND (reference sequence). The CDR3 covers 15 residues. The sample belongs to a study of shared clonotypes between healthy human individuals. Study-level points and caveats: Rarefaction exposed incomplete sorted-subset sequencing despite large depth. Memory subsets generally showed lower estimated richness than naive subsets.

Here immunoSEQ multiplex PCR was the method, and the copy in TCRdb shows in-frame clones only, minus some. Altogether over a million clones are present, roughly 80% being singletons, with the ten largest covering approximately 1.5%. The sample consisted of memory CD4+ T cells sorted from blood. Subset meaning: CD45RA-negative fraction. The chain uses TRBV19 and TRBJ1-5; TRBD1 is a possible D gene (5 bases). The source of this sequence is a young man in good health. CDR3 DNA sequence: TGTGCCAGTAGTGGAGGGACGGTAAGCAATCAGCCCCAGCATTTT. Amino acid sequence: CASSGGTVSNQPQHF. The full variable domain, in which reference TRBV19 and TRBJ1-5 provide the parts outside the CDR3, is DGGITQSPKYLFRKEGQNVTLSCEQNLNHDAMYWYRQDPGQGLRLIYYSQIVNDFQKGDIAEGYSVSREKKESFPLTVTSAQKNPTAFYLCASSGGTVSNQPQHFGDGTRLSIL.